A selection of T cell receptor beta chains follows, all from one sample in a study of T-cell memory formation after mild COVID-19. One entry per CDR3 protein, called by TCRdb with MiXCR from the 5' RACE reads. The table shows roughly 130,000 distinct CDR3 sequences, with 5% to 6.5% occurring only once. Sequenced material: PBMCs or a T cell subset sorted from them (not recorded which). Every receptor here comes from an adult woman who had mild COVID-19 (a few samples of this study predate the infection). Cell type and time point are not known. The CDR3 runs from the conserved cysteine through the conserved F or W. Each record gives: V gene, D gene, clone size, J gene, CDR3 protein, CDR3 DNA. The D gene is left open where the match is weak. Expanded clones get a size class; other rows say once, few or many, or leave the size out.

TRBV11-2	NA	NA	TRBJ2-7	CASWRGPRSSYEQYF	TGTGCCAGCTGGAGGGGACCTAGGAGCTCCTACGAGCAGTACTTC
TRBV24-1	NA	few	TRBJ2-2	CATSARNTGELFF	TGTGCCACCAGTGCCAGGAACACCGGGGAGCTGTTTTTT
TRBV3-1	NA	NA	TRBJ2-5	CASSQNGRETQYF	TGTGCCAGCAGCCAAAACGGCCGAGAGACCCAGTACTTC
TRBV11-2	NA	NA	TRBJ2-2	CASSLRHGELFF	TGTGCCAGCAGCTTAAGGCACGGGGAGCTGTTTTTT
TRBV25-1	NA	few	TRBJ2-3	CASSEGGTDTDTQYF	TGTGCCAGCAGTGAAGGGGGGACAGACACAGATACGCAGTATTTT
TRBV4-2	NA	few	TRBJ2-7	CASSQGPGDSGEQYF	TGTGCCAGCAGCCAAGGACCAGGGGACTCGGGGGAGCAGTACTTC
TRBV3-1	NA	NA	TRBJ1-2	CASSQDAGDFNYGYTF	TGTGCCAGCAGCCAAGATGCAGGGGATTTTAACTATGGCTACACCTTC
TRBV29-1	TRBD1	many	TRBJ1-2	CSAGTGPPGGYTF	TGCAGCGCTGGGACAGGGCCTCCGGGAGGCTACACCTTC
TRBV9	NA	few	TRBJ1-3	CASSVAVGRSSGNTIYF	TGTGCCAGCAGCGTAGCTGTTGGACGGAGCTCTGGAAACACCATATATTTT
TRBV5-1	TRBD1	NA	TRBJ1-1	CASSSQDRAEYAFF	TGCGCCAGCAGCTCCCAAGACAGGGCCGAGTATGCTTTCTTT
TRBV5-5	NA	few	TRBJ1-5	CASSWGAGSSQPQHF	TGTGCCAGCAGCTGGGGGGCAGGTTCAAGTCAGCCCCAGCATTTT
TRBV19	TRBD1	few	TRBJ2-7	CASMGTGTNYEQYF	TGTGCCAGTATGGGGACAGGGACGAACTACGAGCAGTACTTC
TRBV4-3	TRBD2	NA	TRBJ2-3	CASSQEGGPRQGDTQYF	TGCGCCAGCAGCCAAGAGGGAGGGCCCCGGCAGGGAGATACGCAGTATTTT
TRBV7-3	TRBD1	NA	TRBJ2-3	CASSRQGTDTQYF	TGTGCCAGCAGCCGACAGGGGACAGATACGCAGTATTTT
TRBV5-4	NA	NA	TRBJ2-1	CASSLEAGGRNEQFF	TGTGCCAGCAGCTTGGAGGCAGGGGGGCGCAATGAGCAGTTCTTC
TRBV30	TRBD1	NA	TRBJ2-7	CAWRTGGTYEQYF	TGTGCCTGGAGGACAGGGGGAACGTACGAGCAGTACTTC
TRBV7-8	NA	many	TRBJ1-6	CASSFGGDRNSPLHF	TGTGCCAGCAGCTTCGGGGGCGACAGGAATTCACCCCTCCACTTT
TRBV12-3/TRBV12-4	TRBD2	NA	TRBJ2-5	CASSFSSGRGETQYF	TGTGCCAGCAGTTTCTCTAGCGGGAGGGGAGAGACCCAGTACTTC
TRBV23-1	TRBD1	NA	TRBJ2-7	CASSQSSGADRGEQYF	TGCGCCAGCAGTCAATCTTCGGGGGCGGACAGGGGCGAGCAGTACTTC
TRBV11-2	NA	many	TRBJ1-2	CASSYNGFRYGYTF	TGTGCCAGCAGCTATAACGGCTTTCGATATGGCTACACCTTC
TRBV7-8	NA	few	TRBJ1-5	CASSLGLSNQPQHF	TGTGCCAGCAGCTTGGGGCTAAGCAATCAGCCCCAGCATTTT
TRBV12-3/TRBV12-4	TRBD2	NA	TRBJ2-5	CASSAGTNPFWQSETQYF	TGTGCCAGCAGTGCCGGGACTAACCCCTTTTGGCAATCCGAGACCCAGTACTTC
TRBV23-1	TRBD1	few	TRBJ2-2	CASSQSGTDGANTGELFF	TGCGCCAGCAGTCAATCCGGGACAGATGGCGCGAACACCGGGGAGCTGTTTTTT
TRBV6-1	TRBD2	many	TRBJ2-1	CASSEGGGIPGEQFF	TGTGCCAGCAGTGAAGGCGGGGGGATCCCCGGTGAGCAGTTCTTC
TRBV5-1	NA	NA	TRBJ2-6	CASSSGPRSGANVLTF	TGCGCCAGCAGCTCCGGGCCACGCTCTGGGGCCAACGTCCTGACTTTC
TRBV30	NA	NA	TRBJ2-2	CAWTPRSGGELFF	TGTGCCTGGACACCCCGGAGTGGCGGGGAGCTGTTTTTT
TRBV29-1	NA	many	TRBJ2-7	CSVGQDHYEQYF	TGCAGCGTTGGACAGGACCACTACGAGCAGTACTTC
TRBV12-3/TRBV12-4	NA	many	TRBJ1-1	CASSFGFTEAFF	TGTGCCAGCAGTTTTGGCTTTACTGAAGCTTTCTTT
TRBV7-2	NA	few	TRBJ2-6	CASSSTSTHSGANVLTF	TGTGCCAGCAGCTCCACTAGCACCCACTCTGGGGCCAACGTCCTGACTTTC
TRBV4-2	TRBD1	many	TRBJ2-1	CASSRDRGLTYNEQFF	TGTGCCAGCAGTAGGGACAGGGGTCTGACCTACAATGAGCAGTTCTTC
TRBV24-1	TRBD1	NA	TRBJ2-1	CATSDYRTGGREQFF	TGTGCCACCAGTGATTATAGGACAGGGGGTCGGGAGCAGTTCTTC
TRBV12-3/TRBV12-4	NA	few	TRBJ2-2	CASSPRQVANTGELFF	TGTGCCAGCAGTCCACGACAGGTCGCGAACACCGGGGAGCTGTTTTTT
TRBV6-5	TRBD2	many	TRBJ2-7	CASSWTSGADEQYF	TGTGCCAGCAGTTGGACTAGCGGGGCCGACGAGCAGTACTTC
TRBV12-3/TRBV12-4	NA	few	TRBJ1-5	CASSLEDQPQHF	TGTGCCAGCAGTTTGGAGGACCAGCCCCAGCATTTT
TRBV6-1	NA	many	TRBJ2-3	CASSIGVGTDTQYF	TGTGCCAGCAGCATAGGGGTTGGAACAGATACGCAGTATTTT
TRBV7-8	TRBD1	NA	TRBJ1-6	CASSTRDRLSSYNSPLHF	TGTGCCAGCAGCACCCGGGACAGACTGAGCTCCTATAATTCACCCCTCCACTTT
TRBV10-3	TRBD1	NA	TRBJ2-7	CAISESAGQGSREQYF	TGTGCCATCAGTGAGTCGGCGGGACAGGGCTCGCGCGAGCAGTACTTC
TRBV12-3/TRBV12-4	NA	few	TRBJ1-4	CASSSTGLREKLFF	TGTGCCAGCAGCTCTACAGGGTTGAGGGAAAAACTGTTTTTT
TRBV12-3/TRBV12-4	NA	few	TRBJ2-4	CASRGWGKNIQYF	TGTGCCAGCAGGGGTTGGGGCAAAAACATTCAGTACTTC
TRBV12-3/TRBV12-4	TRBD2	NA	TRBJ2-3	CASSGGPIAGATDTQYF	TGTGCCAGCAGTGGGGGGCCAATAGCGGGGGCCACAGATACGCAGTATTTT
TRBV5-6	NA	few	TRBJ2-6	CASSYGFQENSGANVLTF	TGTGCCAGCAGCTACGGCTTTCAGGAGAACTCTGGGGCCAACGTCCTGACTTTC
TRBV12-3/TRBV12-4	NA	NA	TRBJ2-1	CASSRGRTAQQFF	TGTGCCAGCAGTCGGGGGAGGACAGCCCAGCAGTTCTTC